Given below is one TCR beta chain in context. Its matching antigen is unknown. Investigators performed immunoSEQ version v3.0 at survey level. Profiling relied on immunoSEQ multiplex PCR, and the TCRdb table lists in-frame clones only, not all of them. The data show over 10,000 clones, 82% seen once. Per the germline V gene, CDR1 is MGHRA and CDR2 is YSYEKL. There are 15 residues in the CDR3. V lost 0 bases to trimming and J lost 7 bases, with 15 bases between them. The record originates from a study of long-term antiretroviral therapy in people with HIV. Overall study findings and caveats: CDR3 length ranges were narrower in HIV repertoires than in controls.

The specimen was unsorted PBMCs, collected around 8 years after starting antiretroviral therapy. This sequence was found in a man aged 45-65 years with HIV. The rearrangement joins TRBV4-1 to TRBJ1-2; D is unresolved. The CDR3 spells CASSQDLTPLVGYTF. CDR3 nucleotide sequence: TGCGCCAGCAGCCAAGATCTGACCCCTCTGGTTGGCTACACCTTC.